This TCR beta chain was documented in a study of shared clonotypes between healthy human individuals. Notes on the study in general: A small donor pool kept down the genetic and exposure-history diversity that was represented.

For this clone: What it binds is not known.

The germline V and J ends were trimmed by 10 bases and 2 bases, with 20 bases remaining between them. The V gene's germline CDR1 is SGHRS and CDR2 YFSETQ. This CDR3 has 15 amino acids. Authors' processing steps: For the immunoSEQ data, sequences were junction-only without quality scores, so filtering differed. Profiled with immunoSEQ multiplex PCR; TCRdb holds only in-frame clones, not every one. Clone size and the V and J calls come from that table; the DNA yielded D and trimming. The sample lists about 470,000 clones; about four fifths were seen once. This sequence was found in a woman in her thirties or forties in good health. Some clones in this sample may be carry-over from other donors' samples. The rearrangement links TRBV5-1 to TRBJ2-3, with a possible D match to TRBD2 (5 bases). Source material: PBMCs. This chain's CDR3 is CAGSQGSPDTDTQYF. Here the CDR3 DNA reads TGCGCCGGCTCGCAAGGGAGCCCCGACACAGATACGCAGTATTTT.